The table lists the clone carrying this T cell receptor beta chain with a count of one. The sample is drawn from a study of T cell responses to AZD1222 COVID-19 vaccine. Clones were read by immunoSEQ multiplex PCR, and TCRdb kept only the in-frame ones, dropping some. The sample includes roughly 120,000 clones, about 88% of them seen just once. Specimen: peripheral blood, collected 28 days after the second AZD1222 dose. This receptor was taken from an adult who received the AZD1222 COVID-19 vaccine.

The CDR3 DNA reads as TGTGCCAGCAGCTTGGCAGGGGCGTTCAATGAGCAGTTCTTC. Protein product: CASSLAGAFNEQFF. V and J are TRBV5-6 and TRBJ2-1, with a tentative D call TRBD1 (6 bases). The germline CDR1 and CDR2 sequences are SGHDT and YYEEEE. The CDR3 totals 14 residues. Trimming left V 0 bases short and J 6 bases short, with 10 bases between.